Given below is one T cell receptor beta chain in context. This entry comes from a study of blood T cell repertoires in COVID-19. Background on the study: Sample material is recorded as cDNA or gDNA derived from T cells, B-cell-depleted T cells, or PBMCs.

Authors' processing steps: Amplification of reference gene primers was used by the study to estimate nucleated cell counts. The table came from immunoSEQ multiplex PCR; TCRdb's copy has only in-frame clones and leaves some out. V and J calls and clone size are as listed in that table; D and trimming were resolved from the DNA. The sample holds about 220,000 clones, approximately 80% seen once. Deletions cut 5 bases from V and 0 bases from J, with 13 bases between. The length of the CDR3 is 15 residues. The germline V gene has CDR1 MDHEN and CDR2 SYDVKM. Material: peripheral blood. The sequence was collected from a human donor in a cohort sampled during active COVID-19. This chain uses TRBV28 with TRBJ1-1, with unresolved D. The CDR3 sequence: CASSPLEPLNTEAFF. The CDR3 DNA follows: TGTGCCAGCAGTCCCCTTGAGCCATTGAACACTGAAGCTTTCTTT.